By frequency, the clone carrying this TCR beta chain is large (0.1 to 1%). The data were taken from a study of CD8 T cells in cerebrospinal fluid in Alzheimer's disease. The overall study: CSF T cell clonal expansion was assessed by plate-based nested PCR and droplet-based sequencing.

The V gene's germline CDR1 is LGHDT and CDR2 YNNKEL (reference sequence). The length of the CDR3 is 15 residues. CSF cells were profiled by 10X single-cell V(D)J and 5' expression. No DNA is given; TCRdb re-called the 10x single-cell sequencing reads and lists each CDR3 protein once. Reported are some 830 distinct CDR3 sequences; the ten largest clones contain about a tenth. A live/dead marker was used to sort live CSF cells for droplet sequencing. V gene TRBV3-1 combines with J gene TRBJ1-3; checking the TCRdb D call of TRBD1 is not possible without DNA. The specimen sequenced was cerebrospinal fluid. The receptor was isolated from a human donor with Parkinson's disease. The chain's CDR3 is CASSRTGGSGNTIYF.